This TCR beta chain was found in a study of cytomegalovirus exposure and HLA in healthy donors. Study-level points and caveats: A missense DCLRE1C variant was associated with V- and J-gene trimming of TCR beta chains in a later analysis, and an independent cohort replicated the association.

The V and J ends lost 5 bases and 14 bases respectively, with 25 bases between them. The V gene's germline CDR1 is SEHNR and CDR2 FQNEAQ (reference sequence). The CDR3 extends over 15 amino acids. Concerning this clone: Its antigen is as yet unknown.

The primer mix had 60 Vbeta and 13 Jbeta primers. The table came from immunoSEQ multiplex PCR; TCRdb's copy has only in-frame clones and leaves some out. The sample shows 150,000 to 200,000 clones, roughly 80% of them seen only once. The chain carries TRBV7-9 and TRBJ2-1; maybe TRBD1 (6 bases). Input material: PBMCs. This sequence was found in a male donor in good health and CMV-seronegative. The CDR3 bases are TGTGCCAGCAGCCCCCAGGGGCTCTCCTTCTCATGGGAGTTCTTC. This translates into CASSPQGLSFSWEFF.